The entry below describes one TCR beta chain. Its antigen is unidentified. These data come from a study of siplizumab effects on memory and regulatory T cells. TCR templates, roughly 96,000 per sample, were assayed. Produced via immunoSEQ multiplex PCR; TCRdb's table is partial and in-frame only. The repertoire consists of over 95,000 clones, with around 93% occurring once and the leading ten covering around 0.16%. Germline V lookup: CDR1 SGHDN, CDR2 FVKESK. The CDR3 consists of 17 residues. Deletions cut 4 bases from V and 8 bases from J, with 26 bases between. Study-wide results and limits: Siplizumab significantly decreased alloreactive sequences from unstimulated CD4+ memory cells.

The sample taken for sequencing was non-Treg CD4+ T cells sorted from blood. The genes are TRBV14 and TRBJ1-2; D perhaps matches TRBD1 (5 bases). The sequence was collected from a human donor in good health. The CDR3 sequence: CASSRELLIGGFGGYTF. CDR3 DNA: TGTGCCAGCAGCCGGGAACTTTTAATCGGGGGTTTCGGCGGCTACACCTTC.